This T cell receptor (beta chain) was observed in a study of blood T cell repertoires in COVID-19. Study overall: The United States, Italy and Spain were the sources of the acute and convalescent COVID-19 samples. From T cells, B-cell-depleted T cells, or PBMCs came the material, which was cDNA or gDNA.

J gave up 3 bases and V 2 bases, and 4 bases lay outside the gene matches. Germline assignment: CDR1 SGDLS and CDR2 YYNGEE. This CDR3 is built from 15 residues. Authors' analysis steps: Nucleated cell number was recorded as an estimate derived from reference gene primer amplification. Generated by immunoSEQ multiplex PCR, the TCRdb table keeps only in-frame clones and is missing some. V, J and clone size were drawn from that table, and D and trimming were deduced from the DNA. The sample yields over 250,000 clones, roughly 86% seen once. The sequence came from a woman aged 25 to 39 with acute or convalescent COVID-19. The rearrangement uses TRBV9 and TRBJ2-7, with 11 bases that match TRBD1. The sequencing input was peripheral blood. The CDR3 sequence is CASSVSGTGGYEQYF. CDR3 bases: TGTGCCAGCAGCGTCTCCGGGACAGGGGGCTACGAGCAGTACTTC.